The 26 T cell receptor beta chains given below trace back to one sample, sequenced in a study of STAT5B mutations in CD4+ large granular lymphocyte leukemia. The assay was immunoSEQ multiplex PCR, and TCRdb's table has in-frame clones only and misses some. Among 20,000 to 25,000 clones listed, about two thirds were seen once. The sample consisted of CD4+ T cells from blood buffy coats. Every receptor here comes from a human donor in good health.

This clone was seen just once. The chain is built from TRBV15 and TRBJ1-2; 7 bases are shared with TRBD1. The V segment lost 5 bases and the J segment 2 bases; nucleotides outside the gene matches: 11. The germline V gene encodes CDR1 LNHNV and CDR2 YYDKDF (reference sequence). The length of the CDR3 is 16 residues. This chain's CDR3 is CATSGRLEGANYGYTF. CDR3 sequence (DNA): TGTGCCACCAGCGGGAGATTGGAGGGGGCGAACTATGGCTACACCTTC.

The chain combines TRBV7-2 with TRBJ1-6; perhaps TRBD1 as D (5 bases). CDR3 length: 12 residues. Germline V gives CDR1 SGHTA, CDR2 FQGNSA. The V gene lost 3 bases and the J gene lost 9 bases, with 6 bases spanning the gap. In DNA form, the CDR3 reads TGTGCCAGCAGCTTTCAGGGTTCACCCCTCCACTTT. Its protein is CASSFQGSPLHF.

The chain links TRBV4-1 to TRBJ2-1, with no clear D. Trimming stripped 3 bases from V and 5 bases from J, with 11 bases between. CDR1 is MGHRA and CDR2 is YSYEKL in the germline V gene. The CDR3 sequence is 14 residues long. The CDR3 loop reads CASSHRWTHNEQFF. The CDR3 nucleotides read TGCGCCAGCAGCCATAGATGGACCCACAATGAGCAGTTCTTC.

J is TRBJ2-7 and V is TRBV6-6; 9 bases map to TRBD1. The CDR3 covers 14 residues. V shed 6 bases, J shed 3 bases, and the junction held 6 bases outside the gene matches. The V gene's germline CDR1 is MNHNY and CDR2 SVGAGI (reference sequence). The CDR3 loop is CASRGGQGFYEQYF. The CDR3 DNA follows: TGTGCCAGCAGAGGAGGACAGGGGTTCTACGAGCAGTACTTC.

The chain is built from TRBV20-1 and TRBJ2-7; 8 bases fit TRBD1. The CDR3 extends over 11 amino acids. V lost 5 bases and J lost 3; bases outside the gene matches: 0. The germline gives CDR1 DFQATT, CDR2 SNEGSKA (reference sequence). The CDR3 spells CSAGQGYEQYF. CDR3 bases: TGCAGTGCTGGACAGGGCTACGAGCAGTACTTC.

In its sample, this clone was seen once. This sequence joins TRBV6-1 and TRBJ2-2, with 8 bases lining up with TRBD2. V was clipped by 7 bases and J by 6 bases; unmatched bases: 10. Per the germline V gene, CDR1 is MNHNS and CDR2 is SASEGT. CDR3 length equals 15 residues. CDR3: CASKSGGPRSGELFF. CDR3 coding DNA: TGTGCCAGCAAGAGCGGGGGACCCAGGTCCGGGGAGCTGTTTTTT.

V usage is TRBV4-1 and J usage is TRBJ1-3, with a weak D call TRBD1 (6 bases). With 2 bases removed from V and 1 base from J, the gap between germline ends came to 15 bases. CDR1 MGHRA and CDR2 YSYEKL come from the germline V gene. This CDR3 is 17 amino acids long. CDR3 sequence (DNA): TGCGCCAGCAGCCAAAAAGACCTACAGGGATCTGGAAACACCATATATTTT. Its protein is CASSQKDLQGSGNTIYF.

This clone was observed a few times. The chain uses TRBV19 and TRBJ1-2; TRBD1 matches 8 bases. This CDR3 has 13 amino acids. The V segment lost 5 bases and the J segment 4 bases; nucleotides outside the gene matches: 3. Per the germline V gene, CDR1 is LNHDA and CDR2 is SQIVND (reference sequence). In DNA, the CDR3 is TGTGCCAGTAGTCCCACAGGGGGCTATGGCTACACCTTC. Translating it yields CASSPTGGYGYTF.

This clone has a single count. CDR3 sequence: CASSPLSQNIQYF. As DNA, the CDR3 is TGTGCCAGCTCACCACTATCTCAAAACATTCAGTACTTC. The chain couples TRBV18 to TRBJ2-4; D is uncertain. The V end lost 1 base, the J end lost 5 bases, and 6 bases lay between the germline ends. The CDR3 has 13 amino acids. Germline V CDR1 and CDR2: KGHSH, LQKENI.

This chain connects TRBV5-1 to TRBJ2-7; D may be TRBD2 (6 bases). This CDR3 spans 15 amino acids. Trimming removed 0 bases at V and 3 bases at J, with 13 bases between. The germline V gene has CDR1 SGHRS and CDR2 YFSETQ. This CDR3 reads CASSLAGGRVYEQYF. DNA for the CDR3: TGCGCCAGCAGCTTGGCCGGGGGACGGGTCTACGAGCAGTACTTC.

The genes are TRBV19 and TRBJ1-6, with a weak D call TRBD1 (5 bases). Trimming pared 5 bases from V and 0 bases from J, leaving 20 bases between. CDR3 size: 19 residues. The germline V gene encodes CDR1 LNHDA and CDR2 SQIVND (reference sequence). The CDR3 is CASSPSGLKRSSYNSPLHF. The CDR3 DNA is TGTGCCAGTAGTCCCTCGGGGCTAAAGAGGAGCTCCTATAATTCACCCCTCCACTTT.

J is TRBJ2-5 and V is TRBV11-3, with 7 bases lining up with TRBD1. After removal of 5 bases from V and 5 bases from J, the junction contained 11 bases not matched to a gene. Germline CDR1 is SGHNT and CDR2 is YENEEA. The CDR3 is 15 residues long. Here the CDR3 reads CASSTNQGERETQYF. The CDR3 nucleotides read TGTGCCAGCAGCACCAACCAGGGGGAGAGGGAGACCCAGTACTTC.

V usage is TRBV18 and J usage is TRBJ1-3, with 8 positions matching TRBD1. Trimming cost V 2 bases and J 2 bases; bases outside gene matches: 5. The CDR3 spans 16 residues. Germline V gene sequence: CDR1 KGHSH, CDR2 LQKENI. CDR3 residues: CASSPSTGVTGNTIYF. DNA of the CDR3: TGTGCCAGCTCACCATCGACAGGGGTAACTGGAAACACCATATATTTT.

This chain joins TRBV9 and TRBJ2-1; possibly TRBD1 or TRBD2 for D (6 bases each). The CDR3 loop spans 16 amino acids. Germline CDR1 reads SGDLS; CDR2 reads YYNGEE. V dropped 0 bases and J dropped 5 bases, with 15 bases sitting between them. Here the CDR3 reads CASSVAGGPLDNEQFF. The CDR3 DNA sequence: TGTGCCAGCAGCGTAGCCGGGGGCCCCCTGGACAATGAGCAGTTCTTC.

The chain employs TRBV18 and TRBJ2-5, with D tentatively TRBD2 (5 bases). The CDR3 runs 11 residues. Trimming pared 3 bases from V and 7 bases from J, leaving 6 bases between. Germline lookup yields CDR1 KGHSH and CDR2 LQKENI. Written as DNA, the CDR3 is TGTGCCAGCTCACCTGAGGGGACCCAGTACTTC. It is translated as CASSPEGTQYF. Using reference TRBV18 and TRBJ2-5 for the parts outside the CDR3, the full variable domain is NAGVMQNPRHLVRRRGQEARLRCSPMKGHSHVYWYRQLPEEGLKFMVYLQKENIIDESGMPKERFSAEFPKEGPSILRIQQVVRGDSAAYFCASSPEGTQYFGPGTRLLVL.

The genes are TRBV5-1 and TRBJ2-5; 9 positions match TRBD2. The CDR3 runs 15 residues. V lost 6 bases, J lost 4 bases, and 10 bases stayed unmatched. CDR1 and CDR2 from the germline V gene are SGHRS and YFSETQ. CDR3: CASTSSGGLGETQYF. The CDR3, as DNA: TGCGCCAGCACCTCCAGCGGGGGGCTTGGAGAGACCCAGTACTTC.

The sample holds a few counts of this clone. The chain combines TRBV15 with TRBJ1-5; tentatively, D is TRBD1 (6 bases). Germline CDR1 is LNHNV and CDR2 is YYDKDF (reference sequence). This CDR3 is built from 13 residues. The ends were cut back, 3 bases at V and 5 bases at J, with 8 bases in the middle. This chain's CDR3 is CATSRDSDQPQHF. CDR3 nucleotides: TGTGCCACCAGCAGGGACAGCGATCAGCCCCAGCATTTT.

The chain has TRBV7-9 and TRBJ1-4; TRBD1 is a possible D gene (6 bases). V lost 7 bases and J lost 8, with 8 bases in between. The CDR3 runs to 11 residues. Germline CDR1 and CDR2: SEHNR and FQNEAQ (reference sequence). Here the CDR3 DNA reads TGTGCCAGCACGGGGGGCGAAAAACTGTTTTTT. It translates to CASTGGEKLFF.

In its sample, this clone was seen once. The chain recombines TRBV6-5 with TRBJ1-1; D possibly corresponds to TRBD1 (6 bases). CDR1 and CDR2 from the germline V gene are MNHEY and SVGAGI. This CDR3 has 13 amino acids. Trimming stripped 7 bases from V and 11 bases from J, with 20 bases between. The CDR3 coding sequence is TGTGCCAGCACTGTACAGGGTCCGAACACTGCTTTCTTT. Its translation is CASTVQGPNTAFF.

The genes are TRBV6-6 and TRBJ1-5; no clear D gene. Between the trimmed V and J ends, which lost 7 bases and 0 bases, there was a span of 13 bases. Germline-derived CDR1 and CDR2 are MNHNY and SVGAGI (reference sequence). The CDR3 length is 15 residues. CDR3 nucleotide sequence: TGTGCCAGCACCGCCGGACGGGATAGCAATCAGCCCCAGCATTTT. This encodes CASTAGRDSNQPQHF.

This clone has just a few counts. The chain recombines TRBV19 with TRBJ1-1, with D unclear. This CDR3 has 13 amino acids. Germline CDR1 reads LNHDA; CDR2 reads SQIVND (reference sequence). Trimming took off 7 bases at V and 7 bases at J, with 16 bases between the two ends. CDR3 region: CASTVRGVGEAFF. The CDR3 DNA reads as TGTGCCAGTACGGTACGGGGAGTAGGTGAAGCTTTCTTT.

A few counts support this clone. The genes are TRBV5-1 and TRBJ1-6; D unresolved. There are 15 residues in the CDR3. V lost 0 bases to trimming and J lost 8 bases, with 12 bases between them. Per germline, CDR1 SGHRS and CDR2 YFSETQ. The DNA for the CDR3 is TGCGCCAGCAGCTTGGAGGTATCAGAGGATTCACCCCTCCACTTT. Translated, it gives CASSLEVSEDSPLHF.

The chain couples TRBV7-2 to TRBJ2-7; D ambiguous. The ends were cut back, 2 bases at V and 9 bases at J, with 11 bases in the middle. The CDR3 length is 12 residues. Germline values: CDR1 SGHTA, CDR2 FQGNSA. The CDR3 bases are TGTGCCAGCAGCTTATACAGCCTGGGGCAGTACTTC. As protein: CASSLYSLGQYF.

The chain employs TRBV5-1 and TRBJ2-1; 14 bases fit TRBD2. This CDR3 contains 16 residues. With V trimmed by 4 bases and J by 9 bases, 9 bases remained unmatched. Germline lookup yields CDR1 SGHRS and CDR2 YFSETQ. CDR3 sequence: CASSPTTSGGAGEQFF. CDR3 DNA: TGCGCCAGCAGCCCAACGACTAGCGGGGGGGCCGGTGAGCAGTTCTTC.

This chain connects TRBV4-2 to TRBJ1-2, with a tentative D call TRBD1 (5 bases). The germline V and J ends were trimmed by 0 bases and 4 bases, with 12 bases remaining between them. The length of the CDR3 is 15 residues. Germline CDR1 is LGHNA and CDR2 is YNFKEQ. The CDR3 DNA sequence: TGTGCCAGCAGCCAAGATCCAGGGTGGATCTATGGCTACACCTTC. Its translation: CASSQDPGWIYGYTF.

The V gene is TRBV7-8, the J gene TRBJ1-2, with 8 bases that match TRBD1. The CDR3 consists of 15 residues. In germline, CDR1 is SGHVS, CDR2 FQNEAQ. V was pared by 5 bases and J by 2 bases, with 7 bases of the junction left unmatched. The CDR3 DNA is TGTGCCAGCAGCCTCCGGACAGGGACGAACTATGGCTACACCTTC. This translates into CASSLRTGTNYGYTF.